Listed below are T cell receptor beta chains from one sample, sequenced in a study of shared clonotypes between healthy human individuals. Clones were sequenced by immunoSEQ multiplex PCR, and TCRdb holds only the in-frame ones, with some missing. The table lists approximately 2,200,000 clones, approximately 94% of them singletons, with under 2% in the top ten. The sample was naive CD8+ T cells from PBMCs. These receptors were collected from a man younger than 30 in good health. Some clones in this sample may be carry-over from other donors' samples. Each CDR3 is given with its conserved first and last residue. A D gene is named only where the DNA matches it firmly. Size tells how often a clone was seen (once, few, many) or the class of an expanded clone, and some rows leave it out.

D gene	V gene	J gene	CDR3 length	clone size	CDR3 DNA	CDR3 protein
TRBD1	TRBV19	TRBJ2-3	16	NA	TGTGCCAGTAGTATAGACGACAGGGAAAGCACAGATACGCAGTATTTT	CASSIDDRESTDTQYF
TRBD2	TRBV7-2	TRBJ2-1	18	NA	TGTGCCAGCAGCTTAAGCCAAACCACACTAGCGGGGCGCAATGAGCAGTTCTTC	CASSLSQTTLAGRNEQFF
TRBD2	TRBV7-9	TRBJ2-1	15	once	TGTGCCAGCAGCCCCCGACTAGCTCTGGTAAATGAGCAGTTCTTC	CASSPRLALVNEQFF
TRBD2	TRBV2	TRBJ2-1	15	NA	TGTGCCAGCAGGGCCGGGACTAGCGATCACAATGAGCAGTTCTTC	CASRAGTSDHNEQFF
NA	TRBV7-9	TRBJ1-1	18	once	TGTGCCAGCAGCCTCATTTACCCAGGCCAGGAATTGAGGTCTGAAGCTTTCTTT	CASSLIYPGQELRSEAFF
NA	TRBV4-1	TRBJ2-5	15	NA	TGCGCCAGCAGGCCGGGACTGGGAAGGGCGGAGACCCAGTACTTC	CASRPGLGRAETQYF
NA	TRBV29-1	TRBJ2-3	16	NA	TGCAGCGTTGATGACCCCGGGGTATTATACACAGATACGCAGTATTTT	CSVDDPGVLYTDTQYF
NA	TRBV27	TRBJ2-2	16	NA	TGTGCCAGCAGTCCCACTCCGGGACTCTACACCGGGGAGCTGTTTTTT	CASSPTPGLYTGELFF
NA	TRBV30	TRBJ2-7	14	NA	TGTGCCTGGAGTATGGGACCGGCCTACTACGAGCAGTACTTC	CAWSMGPAYYEQYF
NA	TRBV9	TRBJ2-2	16	NA	TGTGCCAGCAGCGTAGCTAGAGGGCCGAACACCGGGGAGCTGTTTTTT	CASSVARGPNTGELFF
NA	TRBV11-3	TRBJ1-5	18	NA	TGTGCCAGCAGCTTAGATCCCGGGGGGGCTAGGTCAAGTCAGCCCCAGCATTTT	CASSLDPGGARSSQPQHF
NA	TRBV7-8	TRBJ2-1	17	NA	TGTGCCAGCAGCATGCTTGGGACCGTCAGCTCCTACAATGAGCAGTTCTTC	CASSMLGTVSSYNEQFF
NA	TRBV9	TRBJ1-1	13	NA	TGTGCCAGCAGCGTTGCCAGGAACACTGAAGCTTTCTTT	CASSVARNTEAFF
NA	TRBV11-2	TRBJ2-7	12	NA	TGTGCCAGTTCCCTTGGAACCTACGAGCAGTACTTC	CASSLGTYEQYF
TRBD1	TRBV5-1	TRBJ2-5	15	NA	TGCGCCAGCAGCTGGACAGGGGGTGATGGAAAGACCCAGTACTTC	CASSWTGGDGKTQYF
NA	TRBV27	TRBJ1-4	15	NA	TGTGCCAGCAGTTTATCGGAGAGGGCTAATGAAAAACTGTTTTTT	CASSLSERANEKLFF
TRBD1	TRBV10-3	TRBJ1-2	12	NA	TGTGCCATCAGTACAGGGGGGGATGGCTACACCTTC	CAISTGGDGYTF
TRBD2	TRBV4-1	TRBJ2-7	15	NA	TGCGCCAGCAGCCTCGGGACTAGCGGGATCTACGAGCAGTACTTC	CASSLGTSGIYEQYF
TRBD2	TRBV10-2	TRBJ2-5	15	NA	TGCGCCAGCAGTGTATTAGCGGGAGGGGTGGAGACCCAGTACTTC	CASSVLAGGVETQYF
NA	TRBV21-1	TRBJ2-1	15	NA	TGTGCCATCCGAAGAGGAACTAGCGGGAAGGGTGAGCAGTTCTTC	CAIRRGTSGKGEQFF
NA	TRBV19	TRBJ2-7	11	few	TGTGCCAGTAGTATTGGGTCCGAGCAGTACTTC	CASSIGSEQYF
NA	TRBV5-8	TRBJ2-7	12	NA	TGTGCCAGCAGCTTACGGGTGGGCGAGCAGTACTTC	CASSLRVGEQYF
NA	TRBV29-1	TRBJ1-2	12	NA	TGCAGCGCCGCGACAGCCTTCTATGGCTACACCTTC	CSAATAFYGYTF
TRBD1	TRBV6-6	TRBJ2-1	15	NA	TGTGCCAGCACCTTGGGCAGGGGGCAGTCGGGTGAGCAGTTCTTC	CASTLGRGQSGEQFF
NA	TRBV7-6	TRBJ2-3	15	NA	TGTGCCAGCAGCTTGGGCCTCTTCTCCACAGATACGCAGTATTTT	CASSLGLFSTDTQYF
NA	TRBV7-9	TRBJ2-2	14	NA	TGTGCCAGCAGTTTGGCGCAGAACACCGGGGAGCTGTTTTTT	CASSLAQNTGELFF
NA	TRBV4-1	TRBJ2-7	15	NA	TGCGCCAGCAGCCAAGGAGGGACTTCTATTTACGAGCAGTACTTC	CASSQGGTSIYEQYF
NA	TRBV28	TRBJ2-3	16	NA	TGTGCCAGCAGTTTAGGTCCAGGCTTTACCACAGATACGCAGTATTTT	CASSLGPGFTTDTQYF
NA	TRBV27	TRBJ1-3	14	NA	TGTGCCAGCAGTTTGTCGGCAGTCCCTTCCACCATATATTTT	CASSLSAVPSTIYF
NA	TRBV29-1	TRBJ2-7	13	NA	TGCAGCGCTGACGGGGCCTTTTCCTACGAGCAGTACTTC	CSADGAFSYEQYF
NA	TRBV19	TRBJ1-5	15	NA	TGTGCCAGTAGTATTATTGGGAACGTCGAACAGCCCCAGCATTTT	CASSIIGNVEQPQHF
NA	TRBV7-9	TRBJ2-1	15	NA	TGTGCCAGCAGCTTCTTCGTGGGAATCAACAATGAGCAGTTCTTC	CASSFFVGINNEQFF
NA	TRBV7-6	TRBJ2-7	14	NA	TGTGCCAGCAGCTTAGCTCAGGGGAGTAACGAGCAGTACTTC	CASSLAQGSNEQYF
TRBD2	TRBV10-2	TRBJ2-2	14	NA	TGCGCCAGCAGTGCCAGGGAGGGCACCGGGGAGCTGTTTTTT	CASSAREGTGELFF
NA	TRBV28	TRBJ2-5	14	NA	TGTGCCAGCCGGCTTTGGGGCCAGCAAGAGACCCAGTACTTC	CASRLWGQQETQYF
TRBD2	TRBV28	TRBJ2-7	14	NA	TGTGCCAGCAGTCGGGGGGGGACCCCCTACGAGCAGTACTTC	CASSRGGTPYEQYF
NA	TRBV6-6	TRBJ1-6	14	NA	TGTGCCAGCAGTTACGAGTCGCCGCTTCCACCCCTCCACTTT	CASSYESPLPPLHF
TRBD1	TRBV6-1	TRBJ1-5	14	few	TGTGCCAGCACTGACAGGGGAGGGGATCAGCCCCAGCATTTT	CASTDRGGDQPQHF
TRBD1	TRBV19	TRBJ2-1	15	NA	TGTGCCAGTAGTTACTCGCGGACAGGGTTTAATGAGCAGTTCTTC	CASSYSRTGFNEQFF
TRBD2	TRBV19	TRBJ2-4	15	NA	TGTGCCAGTAGTATCCCGGCGGGGGGTAGGTTCATTCAGTACTTC	CASSIPAGGRFIQYF
NA	TRBV5-8	TRBJ1-1	13	NA	TGTGCCAGCAGCTTGGCGGTGAACACTGAAGCTTTCTTT	CASSLAVNTEAFF
NA	TRBV19	TRBJ2-6	14	NA	TGTGCCAGTAGTTCGTCTCTGGGGGCCAACGTCCTGACTTTC	CASSSSLGANVLTF
NA	TRBV7-3	TRBJ2-2	13	NA	TGTGCCAGCAGCTTACGAAAAACCGGGGAGCTGTTTTTT	CASSLRKTGELFF
NA	TRBV6-6	TRBJ1-1	13	NA	TGTGCCAGTGCTTTGTGGATGAACACTGAAGCTTTCTTT	CASALWMNTEAFF
TRBD2	TRBV15	TRBJ2-1	14	NA	TGTGCCACCAGCGACGGGAGGGCCTACAATGAGCAGTTCTTC	CATSDGRAYNEQFF
NA	TRBV27	TRBJ2-1	13	NA	TGTGCCAGCGGGAGGAGTAGCGACAATGAGCAGTTCTTC	CASGRSSDNEQFF
TRBD1	TRBV5-6	TRBJ2-7	13	NA	TGTGCCAGCAGCTCTACAGGGGGCTGGGAGCAGTACTTC	CASSSTGGWEQYF
NA	TRBV19	TRBJ2-7	15	NA	TGTGCCAGTAGTGCCACGGGACTTCTCTACTACGAGCAGTACTTC	CASSATGLLYYEQYF
TRBD1	TRBV4-3	TRBJ2-2	17	once	TGCGCCAGCAGCCGCGCGGTGACAGGGGGGGACACCGGGGAGCTGTTTTTT	CASSRAVTGGDTGELFF
NA	TRBV29-1	TRBJ1-3	11	NA	TGCAGCGGACGGCGAGGAAACACCATATATTTT	CSGRRGNTIYF
NA	TRBV27	TRBJ2-3	12	NA	TGTGCCAGCAGCCAGGGCCCAGATACGCAGTATTTT	CASSQGPDTQYF
NA	TRBV28	TRBJ1-2	15	NA	TGTGCCAGCGGTCTTGACAGTCTAGCTAACTATGGCTACACCTTC	CASGLDSLANYGYTF
NA	TRBV6-5	TRBJ2-1	14	NA	TGTGCCAGCAGTTCCACAGATGACTACAATGAGCAGTTCTTC	CASSSTDDYNEQFF
NA	TRBV7-8	TRBJ1-3	19	NA	TGTGCCAGCAGCTTAGAGTTGTTTGTTACAGCTTCTGAGGCGGACACCATATATTTT	CASSLELFVTASEADTIYF